This T cell receptor beta chain was recorded in a study of blood T cell repertoires in COVID-19. Study-level information: The samples span acute and convalescent COVID-19 from the United States, Italy and Spain.

As handled by the study authors: It was from reference gene primer amplification that nucleated cell counts were estimated. Sequencing was performed with immunoSEQ multiplex PCR; in TCRdb, only in-frame clones are kept and a portion is missing. V, J and clone size are those of that table, while D and trimming were read from the DNA. The repertoire holds about 320,000 clones, more than 85% seen once, with 3.9% in the top ten. CDR1 and CDR2 (germline): SGHRS, YFSETQ. This CDR3 comprises 17 residues. V lost 0 bases, J lost 7 bases, and 22 bases lay in between. Participant reports of clinical history set cohort assignment. Shortly before study entry, within 2 weeks, exposed participants had met a COVID-19 case.

This sequence originates from a woman aged 25 to 39 who had been exposed to COVID-19. The sequencing input was PBMCs or T cells enriched from blood (not recorded which). This sequence joins TRBV5-1 and TRBJ1-2; D is perhaps TRBD1 (6 bases). CDR3 residues: CASSLVWAGDLQGGYTF. In nucleotides, the CDR3 is TGCGCCAGCAGCTTGGTTTGGGCAGGGGATCTTCAAGGTGGCTACACCTTC.